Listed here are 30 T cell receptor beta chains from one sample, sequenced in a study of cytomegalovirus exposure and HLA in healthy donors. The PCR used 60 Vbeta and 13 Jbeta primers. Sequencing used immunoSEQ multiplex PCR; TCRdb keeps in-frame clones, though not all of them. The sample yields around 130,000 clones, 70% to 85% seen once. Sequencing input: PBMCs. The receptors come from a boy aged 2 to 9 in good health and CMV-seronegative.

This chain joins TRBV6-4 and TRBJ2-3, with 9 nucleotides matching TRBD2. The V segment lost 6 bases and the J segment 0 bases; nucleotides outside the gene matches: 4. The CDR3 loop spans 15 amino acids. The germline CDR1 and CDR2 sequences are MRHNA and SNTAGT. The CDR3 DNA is TGTGCCAGCAGAGGAGCGGGGGGAAGCACAGATACGCAGTATTTT. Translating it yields CASRGAGGSTDTQYF.

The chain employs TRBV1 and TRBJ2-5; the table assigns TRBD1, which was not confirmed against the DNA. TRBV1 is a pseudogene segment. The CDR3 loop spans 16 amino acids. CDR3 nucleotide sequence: TGCACCAGCAGCCACCAACAGGGGGCCACACAAGAGACCCAGTACTTC. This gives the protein CTSSHQQGATQETQYF.

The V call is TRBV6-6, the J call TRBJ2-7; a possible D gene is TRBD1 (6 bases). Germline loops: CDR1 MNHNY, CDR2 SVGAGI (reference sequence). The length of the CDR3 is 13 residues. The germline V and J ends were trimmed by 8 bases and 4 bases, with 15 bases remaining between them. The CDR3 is CASPHRVGYEQYF. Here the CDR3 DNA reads TGTGCCAGCCCGCACAGGGTCGGGTACGAGCAGTACTTC.

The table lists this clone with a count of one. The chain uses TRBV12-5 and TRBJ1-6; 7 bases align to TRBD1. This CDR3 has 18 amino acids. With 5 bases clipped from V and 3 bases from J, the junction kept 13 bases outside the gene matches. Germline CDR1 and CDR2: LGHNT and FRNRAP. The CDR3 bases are TGTGCTAGTGGTCTCGGACCCTCGGGACAGCTCTATAATTCACCCCTCCACTTT. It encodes CASGLGPSGQLYNSPLHF.

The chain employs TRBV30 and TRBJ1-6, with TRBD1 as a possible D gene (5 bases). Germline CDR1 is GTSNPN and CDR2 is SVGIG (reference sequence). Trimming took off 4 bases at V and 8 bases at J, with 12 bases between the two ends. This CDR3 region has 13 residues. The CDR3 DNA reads TGTGCCTGGACCCTACAAGGGGATTCACCCCTCCACTTT. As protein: CAWTLQGDSPLHF.

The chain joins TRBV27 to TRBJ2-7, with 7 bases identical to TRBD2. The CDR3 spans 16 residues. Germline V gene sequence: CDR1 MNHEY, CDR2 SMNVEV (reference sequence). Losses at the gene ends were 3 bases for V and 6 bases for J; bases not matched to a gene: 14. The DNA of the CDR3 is TGTGCCAGCAGTTTCAGCGAGGGAGGGCCAGCCAGCGAGCAGTACGTC. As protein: CASSFSEGGPASEQYV.

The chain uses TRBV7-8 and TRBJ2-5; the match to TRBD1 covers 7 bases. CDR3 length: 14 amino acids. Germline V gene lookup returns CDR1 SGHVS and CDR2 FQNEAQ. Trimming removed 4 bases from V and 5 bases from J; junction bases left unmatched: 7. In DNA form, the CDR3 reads TGTGCCAGCAGCTGGGCGACAGGGCGGGAGACCCAGTACTTC. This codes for CASSWATGRETQYF.

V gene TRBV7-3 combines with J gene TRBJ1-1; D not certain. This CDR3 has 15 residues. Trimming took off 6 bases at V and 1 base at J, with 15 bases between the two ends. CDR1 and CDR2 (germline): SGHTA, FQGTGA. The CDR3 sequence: CASSPGGLGNTEAFF. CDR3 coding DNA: TGTGCCAGCAGTCCCGGAGGGCTGGGGAACACTGAAGCTTTCTTT.

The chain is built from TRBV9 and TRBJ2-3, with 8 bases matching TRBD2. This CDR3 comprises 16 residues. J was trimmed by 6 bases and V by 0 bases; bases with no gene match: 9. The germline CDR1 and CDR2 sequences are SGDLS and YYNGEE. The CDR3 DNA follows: TGTGCCAGCAGCGTAGAAGTAGCGGGACCTGCGGATACGCAGTATTTT. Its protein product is CASSVEVAGPADTQYF.

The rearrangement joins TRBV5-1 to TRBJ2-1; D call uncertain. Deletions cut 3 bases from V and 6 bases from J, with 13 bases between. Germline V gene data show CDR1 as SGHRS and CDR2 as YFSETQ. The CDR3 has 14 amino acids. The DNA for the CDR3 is TGCGCCAGCAGCTCGGGTCAGCTTCGCAATGAGCAGTTCTTC. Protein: CASSSGQLRNEQFF. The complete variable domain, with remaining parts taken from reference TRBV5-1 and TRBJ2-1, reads KAGVTQTPRYLIKTRGQQVTLSCSPISGHRSVSWYQQTPGQGLQFLFEYFSETQRNKGNFPGRFSGRQFSNSRSEMNVSTLELGDSALYLCASSSGQLRNEQFFGPGTRLTVL.

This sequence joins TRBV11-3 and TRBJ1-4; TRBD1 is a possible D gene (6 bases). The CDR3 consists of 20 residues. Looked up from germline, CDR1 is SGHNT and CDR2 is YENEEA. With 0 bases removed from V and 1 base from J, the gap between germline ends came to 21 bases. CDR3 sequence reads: CASSLEIQGHEPLTNEKLFF. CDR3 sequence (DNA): TGTGCCAGCAGCTTAGAGATCCAGGGACATGAGCCATTAACTAATGAAAAACTGTTTTTT.

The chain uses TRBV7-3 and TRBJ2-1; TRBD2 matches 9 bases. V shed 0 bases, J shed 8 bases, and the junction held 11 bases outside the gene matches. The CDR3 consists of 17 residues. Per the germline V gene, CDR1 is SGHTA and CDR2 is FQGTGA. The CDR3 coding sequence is TGTGCCAGCAGCTTAACCCCCCGAGCGGGAGGAGGGGATGAGCAGTTCTTC. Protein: CASSLTPRAGGGDEQFF.

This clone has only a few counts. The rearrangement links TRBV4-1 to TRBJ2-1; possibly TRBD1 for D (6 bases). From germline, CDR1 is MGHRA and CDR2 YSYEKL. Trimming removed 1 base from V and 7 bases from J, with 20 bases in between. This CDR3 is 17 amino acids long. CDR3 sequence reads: CASSQGWDILGANEQFF. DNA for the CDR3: TGCGCCAGCAGCCAAGGCTGGGACATCTTGGGTGCAAATGAGCAGTTCTTC.

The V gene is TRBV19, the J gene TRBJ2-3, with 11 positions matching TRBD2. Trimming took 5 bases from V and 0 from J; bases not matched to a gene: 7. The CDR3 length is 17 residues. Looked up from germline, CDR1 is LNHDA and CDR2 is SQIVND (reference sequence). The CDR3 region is CASSPRIAGGSTDTQYF. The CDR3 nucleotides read TGTGCCAGTAGTCCTCGGATAGCGGGAGGGAGCACAGATACGCAGTATTTT.

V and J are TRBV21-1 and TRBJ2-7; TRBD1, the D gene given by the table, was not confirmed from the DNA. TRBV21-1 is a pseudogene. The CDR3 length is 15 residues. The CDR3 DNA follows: TGTGCCAGCGAAAACCAGGACAGACCAACCTACGAGCAGTACGTC. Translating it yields CASENQDRPTYEQYV.

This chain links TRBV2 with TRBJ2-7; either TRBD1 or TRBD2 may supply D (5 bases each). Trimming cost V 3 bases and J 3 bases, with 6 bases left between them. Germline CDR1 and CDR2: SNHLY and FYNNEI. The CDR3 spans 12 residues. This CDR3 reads CASSEGDYEQYV. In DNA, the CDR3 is TGTGCCAGCAGTGAGGGGGACTACGAGCAGTACGTC.

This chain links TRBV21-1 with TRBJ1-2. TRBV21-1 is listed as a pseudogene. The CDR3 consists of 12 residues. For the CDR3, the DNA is TGTGCCAGCCCGGGAGGGAGGTATGGCTACACCTTC. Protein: CASPGGRYGYTF.

In DNA form, the CDR3 reads TGCGCCAGCAGCCCATCAGGGATCGGACAGGTCTACGAGCAGTACTTC. Its translation: CASSPSGIGQVYEQYF. The chain uses TRBV4-3 and TRBJ2-7; 7 nucleotides align to TRBD1. The junction had 12 bases not matched to a gene; V was cut back by 4 bases and J by 3 bases. The germline CDR1 and CDR2 sequences are LGHNA and YSLEER. The CDR3 sequence is 16 residues long.

The CDR3 here is CASSLWGGPHETQYF. In nucleotides, the CDR3 is TGTGCCAGTAGTTTATGGGGGGGCCCCCATGAGACCCAGTACTTC. The chain uses TRBV19 and TRBJ2-5; perhaps TRBD2 as D (7 bases). The CDR3 is made up of 15 amino acids. V was shortened by 5 bases and J by 5 bases, with 18 bases between the two germline ends. The germline CDR1 and CDR2 sequences are LNHDA and SQIVND (reference sequence).

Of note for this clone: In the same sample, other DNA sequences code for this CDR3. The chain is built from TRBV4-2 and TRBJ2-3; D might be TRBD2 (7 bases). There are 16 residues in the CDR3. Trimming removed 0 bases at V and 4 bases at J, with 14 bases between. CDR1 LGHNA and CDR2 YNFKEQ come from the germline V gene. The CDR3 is CASSQEGGGGPDTQYF. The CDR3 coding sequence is TGTGCCAGCAGCCAAGAAGGAGGGGGGGGCCCAGATACGCAGTATTTT.

DNA of the CDR3: TGTGCCAGTAGTCCTATAACAGAGACCTATGGCTACACCTTC. This encodes CASSPITETYGYTF. This chain uses TRBV19 with TRBJ1-2, with unresolved D. Germline CDR1 is LNHDA and CDR2 is SQIVND (reference sequence). The CDR3 contains 14 residues. Trimming removed 5 bases at V and 4 bases at J, with 14 bases between. Full variable domain (remainder filled in from reference TRBV19 and TRBJ1-2): DGGITQSPKYLFRKEGQNVTLSCEQNLNHDAMYWYRQDPGQGLRLIYYSQIVNDFQKGDIAEGYSVSREKKESFPLTVTSAQKNPTAFYLCASSPITETYGYTFGSGTRLTVV.

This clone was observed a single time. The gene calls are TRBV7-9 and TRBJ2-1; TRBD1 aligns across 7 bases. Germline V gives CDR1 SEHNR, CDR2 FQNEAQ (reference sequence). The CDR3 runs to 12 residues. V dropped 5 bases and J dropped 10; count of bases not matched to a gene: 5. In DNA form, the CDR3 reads TGTGCCAGCAGCCGGACAGGCCACGAGCAGTTCTTC. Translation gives CASSRTGHEQFF.

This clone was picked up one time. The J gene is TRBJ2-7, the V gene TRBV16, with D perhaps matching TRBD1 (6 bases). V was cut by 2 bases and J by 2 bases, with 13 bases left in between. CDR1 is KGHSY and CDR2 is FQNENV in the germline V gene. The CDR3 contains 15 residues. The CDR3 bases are TGTGCCAGCAGCCAAGGAAGGGGGTGGGCCTACGAGCAGTACGTC. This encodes CASSQGRGWAYEQYV.

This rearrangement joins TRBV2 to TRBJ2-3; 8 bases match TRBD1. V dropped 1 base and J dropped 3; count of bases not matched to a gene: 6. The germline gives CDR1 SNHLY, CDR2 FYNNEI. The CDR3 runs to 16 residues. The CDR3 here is CASSEGAGGATDTQYF. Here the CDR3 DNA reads TGTGCCAGCAGTGAAGGGGCAGGGGGCGCGACAGATACGCAGTATTTT.

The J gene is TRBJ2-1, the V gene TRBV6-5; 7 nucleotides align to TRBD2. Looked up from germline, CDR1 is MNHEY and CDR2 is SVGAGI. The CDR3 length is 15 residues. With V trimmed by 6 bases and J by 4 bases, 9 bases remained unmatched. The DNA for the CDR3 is TGTGCCAGCAGCCTAAGCGGGGAGAGGTACAATGAGCAGTTCTTC. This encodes CASSLSGERYNEQFF.

CDR3 protein: CASSFRLAGNQETQYF. The DNA of the CDR3 is TGTGCCAGCAGTTTCAGACTAGCGGGAAACCAAGAGACCCAGTACTTC. This chain connects TRBV6-5 to TRBJ2-5; 11 bases match TRBD2. The V gene's germline CDR1 is MNHEY and CDR2 SVGAGI. With 4 bases clipped from V and 0 bases from J, the junction kept 4 bases outside the gene matches. The CDR3 runs 16 residues.

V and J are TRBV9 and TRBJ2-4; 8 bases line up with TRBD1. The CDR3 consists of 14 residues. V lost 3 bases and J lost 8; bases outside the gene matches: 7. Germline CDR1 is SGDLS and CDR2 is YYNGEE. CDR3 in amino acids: CASSGQGASDIQYF. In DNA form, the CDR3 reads TGTGCCAGCAGCGGGCAGGGGGCATCGGACATTCAGTACTTC.

The CDR3 sequence: CASYRGLDWSYNEQFF. The CDR3 nucleotides are TGTGCCAGTTACAGGGGTCTGGACTGGTCCTACAATGAGCAGTTCTTC. The chain is built from TRBV7-9 and TRBJ2-1, with TRBD1 matching over 7 bases. The length of the CDR3 is 16 residues. Germline CDR1 and CDR2: SEHNR and FQNEAQ (reference sequence). Trimming at V came to 9 bases and at J to 1 base, leaving 12 bases not matched to a gene.

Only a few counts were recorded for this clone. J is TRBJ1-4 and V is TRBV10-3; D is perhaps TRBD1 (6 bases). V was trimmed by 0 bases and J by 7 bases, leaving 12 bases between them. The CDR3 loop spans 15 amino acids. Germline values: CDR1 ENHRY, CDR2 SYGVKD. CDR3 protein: CAISESGTSGEKLFF. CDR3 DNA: TGTGCCATCAGTGAGTCAGGGACATCGGGTGAAAAACTGTTTTTT.

The DNA of the CDR3 is TGTGCCAGCAGCTTTACGGGAGCTGGGGCCAACGTCCTGACTTTC. Its translation: CASSFTGAGANVLTF. The chain employs TRBV7-8 and TRBJ2-6, with D possibly TRBD2 on 6 matching bases. The germline gives CDR1 SGHVS, CDR2 FQNEAQ. Deletions cut 3 bases from V and 2 bases from J, with 8 bases between. The CDR3 length is 15 residues.